The entry that follows covers one TCR beta chain sequence. The antigen is not known. 13 Jbeta primers and 60 Vbeta primers were used for the PCR. The assay was immunoSEQ multiplex PCR, and TCRdb's table has in-frame clones only and misses some. The sample comprises about 150,000 clones, approximately 81% of which are singletons, and 1.2% to 1.5% rests with the top ten. These data belong to a study of cytomegalovirus exposure and HLA in healthy donors. Study details: Unique TCRs from HLA-typed donors, roughly 89 million of them, were held in an early data release.

Study-wide results and limits: In a later analysis, productive TCRs from donors in an Asian-associated ancestry cluster reportedly carried fewer N-insertions than the cohort mean.

Trimming took 6 bases from V and 7 from J, leaving 12 bases between them. Germline CDR1 reads ENHRY; CDR2 reads SYGVKD. This CDR3 contains 12 residues. Sequencing was done on a sample of PBMCs. This receptor was taken from a man in his late teens or twenties in good health and CMV-seronegative. J is TRBJ1-2 and V is TRBV10-3; D might be TRBD1 (6 bases). CDR3 amino acids: CAIRRDNRGYTF. Here the CDR3 DNA reads TGTGCCATCAGACGGGACAACCGTGGCTACACCTTC.